One and the same sample provided the 18 T cell receptor beta chains below, sequenced in a study of CD8+ T cells in alopecia areata. After isolation, RNA underwent reverse transcription to generate cDNA as the sequencing template. This table comes from immunoSEQ multiplex PCR, and its TCRdb copy is limited to in-frame clones, with some not included. Of some 200,000 clones listed, around 60% are singletons. The sample's treatment: oral pan-JAK inhibitor, 5-10 mg twice daily. Material: CD8+ T cells sorted from blood, obtained at week 24, from a patient treated with tofacitinib. These receptors all come from a human donor with alopecia areata.

The chain employs TRBV7-9 and TRBJ2-7; D is uncertain. CDR3 length equals 13 residues. The V gene lost 4 bases and the J gene lost 3 bases, with 10 bases spanning the gap. Germline V gene lookup returns CDR1 SEHNR and CDR2 FQNEAQ (reference sequence). The CDR3 reads CASSSEAFYEQYF. The DNA for the CDR3 is TGTGCCAGCAGCTCAGAAGCGTTCTACGAGCAGTACTTC.

The chain uses TRBV2 and TRBJ2-1; 8 bases are a match to TRBD2. The CDR3 covers 14 residues. Germline CDR1 reads SNHLY; CDR2 reads FYNNEI. The junction had 5 bases not matched to a gene; V was cut back by 8 bases and J by 2 bases. This CDR3 reads CASLSGAPYNEQFF. The CDR3 nucleotides are TGTGCCAGCCTTAGCGGGGCACCCTACAATGAGCAGTTCTTC.

This clone has a single count. The chain has TRBV7-8 and TRBJ2-7; 10 nucleotides match TRBD2. This CDR3 is 17 amino acids long. With 3 bases clipped from V and 1 base from J, the junction kept 9 bases outside the gene matches. The germline CDR1 and CDR2 sequences are SGHVS and FQNEAQ. The CDR3 is CASSFPSSGGVSYEQYF. As DNA, the CDR3 is TGTGCCAGCAGCTTCCCGTCAAGCGGGGGGGTGTCCTACGAGCAGTACTTC.

V is TRBV10-2 and J is TRBJ2-5, with D possibly matching TRBD2 (6 bases). V was clipped by 4 bases and J by 1 base, with 13 bases between them. The CDR3 loop spans 15 amino acids. Germline CDR1 reads WSHSY; CDR2 reads SAAADI. The DNA of the CDR3 is TGCGCCAGCAGTGGCGGCGGGGTTCTCCAAGAGACCCAGTACTTC. Translated: CASSGGGVLQETQYF.

This clone was seen a few times. The CDR3 is CASSLAGYTEAFF. The DNA for the CDR3 is TGTGCCAGCAGCTTAGCGGGTTACACTGAAGCTTTCTTT. The rearrangement uses TRBV7-8 and TRBJ1-1; no reliable D call. V was shortened by 0 bases and J by 3 bases, with 5 bases between the two germline ends. This CDR3 contains 13 residues. Germline V gene lookup returns CDR1 SGHVS and CDR2 FQNEAQ.

This clone has a handful of counts. The chain links TRBV27 to TRBJ2-5, with 9 bases matching TRBD2. The CDR3 sequence is 17 residues long. V was pared by 2 bases and J by 4 bases, with 11 bases of the junction left unmatched. Germline V gene lookup returns CDR1 MNHEY and CDR2 SMNVEV (reference sequence). The CDR3 nucleotides are TGTGCCAGCAGTTTACAGGCGGCGGGGGGGCCGCGAGAGACCCAGTACTTC. Residues: CASSLQAAGGPRETQYF.

This clone has a handful of counts. This sample also contains other DNA sequences that code for the same CDR3. The rearrangement joins TRBV5-1 to TRBJ2-2; D unclear. The CDR3 loop spans 11 amino acids. Per germline, CDR1 SGHRS and CDR2 YFSETQ. Trimming shortened V by 1 base and J by 7 bases, and 2 bases separated the two germline ends. The CDR3 DNA sequence: TGCGCCAGCAGCTTGTACGGGGAGCTGTTTTTT. Protein product: CASSLYGELFF.

The chain carries TRBV10-3 and TRBJ1-5; 7 nucleotides align to TRBD1. The CDR3 sequence is 17 residues long. V lost 0 bases, J lost 1 base, and 6 bases stayed unmatched. CDR1 is ENHRY and CDR2 is SYGVKD in the germline V gene. CDR3 DNA sequence: TGTGCCATCAGTGAGTCCTCCCGGGACAGCAGCAATCAGCCCCAGCATTTT. Its translation: CAISESSRDSSNQPQHF.

The rearrangement uses TRBV10-3 and TRBJ1-5, with TRBD1 matching over 9 bases. V lost 6 bases to trimming and J lost 6 bases; unmatched junction nucleotides: 6. CDR1 is ENHRY, CDR2 SYGVKD, per germline. This CDR3 is built from 14 residues. The CDR3 sequence is CAISPGQGAQPQHF. The CDR3 bases are TGTGCCATCAGCCCGGGACAGGGTGCTCAGCCCCAGCATTTT.

This chain joins TRBV25-1 and TRBJ2-7; 7 positions match TRBD1. V dropped 1 base and J dropped 2; count of bases not matched to a gene: 8. CDR1 and CDR2 from the germline V gene are MGHDK and SYGVNS. The CDR3 consists of 16 residues. The CDR3 nucleotides are TGTGCCAGCAGTGAATCGGACAGGACCTATACCTACGAGCAGTACTTC. This translates into CASSESDRTYTYEQYF.

This clone showed up just a few times. CDR3 sequence: CASSPAGTRDTGELFF. CDR3 coding DNA: TGTGCCAGCAGTCCCGCGGGGACTAGGGACACCGGGGAGCTGTTTTTT. This chain links TRBV6-4 with TRBJ2-2; TRBD2 aligns across 8 bases. Trimming took 5 bases from V and 3 from J; bases not matched to a gene: 8. This CDR3 region has 16 residues. Germline loops: CDR1 MRHNA, CDR2 SNTAGT.

The J gene is TRBJ2-7, the V gene TRBV18; 12 positions agree with TRBD1. The CDR3 contains 15 residues. The junction had 3 bases not matched to a gene; V was cut back by 3 bases and J by 3 bases. Germline V lookup: CDR1 KGHSH, CDR2 LQKENI. CDR3 sequence: CASSPGQGASYEQYF. The CDR3 region has the DNA TGTGCCAGCTCACCGGGACAGGGGGCGAGCTACGAGCAGTACTTC.

The gene calls are TRBV30 and TRBJ2-2; D remains unclear. The CDR3 is made up of 12 amino acids. Trimming left V 4 bases short and J 6 bases short, with 9 bases between. The V gene's germline CDR1 is GTSNPN and CDR2 SVGIG (reference sequence). The CDR3 spells CAWTPSSGELFF. DNA for the CDR3: TGTGCCTGGACCCCAAGCTCCGGGGAGCTGTTTTTT.

This clone is medium-sized (0.01 to 0.1%) by share. J is TRBJ2-7 and V is TRBV27; D uncertain. The CDR3 extends over 14 amino acids. Germline V CDR1 and CDR2: MNHEY, SMNVEV (reference sequence). V lost 2 bases and J lost 0, with 8 bases in between. CDR3 nucleotide sequence: TGTGCCAGCAGTTTAGGGGTAAGCTCCTACGAGCAGTACTTC. Its protein product is CASSLGVSSYEQYF.

The chain links TRBV13 to TRBJ1-2; perhaps TRBD1 as D (5 bases). Germline V gene sequence: CDR1 PRHDT, CDR2 FYEKMQ (reference sequence). V was pared by 2 bases and J by 1 base, with 20 bases between. The CDR3 contains 18 residues. The CDR3 loop reads CASSLLESPAGNNYGYTF. CDR3 nucleotide sequence: TGTGCCAGCAGCTTACTCGAGTCTCCGGCAGGGAATAACTATGGCTACACCTTC.

The rearrangement uses TRBV30 and TRBJ2-5; TRBD1 might be the D (5 bases). V lost 2 bases, J lost 4 bases, and 8 bases lay in between. This CDR3 is 12 amino acids long. Germline CDR1 and CDR2: GTSNPN and SVGIG (reference sequence). This CDR3 reads CAWSLGAETQYF. CDR3 in DNA: TGTGCCTGGAGTTTAGGGGCAGAGACCCAGTACTTC. Using reference TRBV30 and TRBJ2-5 for the parts outside the CDR3, the full variable domain is SQTIHQWPATLVQPVGSPLSLECTVEGTSNPNLYWYRQAAGRGLQLLFYSVGIGQISSEVPQNLSASRPQDRQFILSSKKLLLSDSGFYLCAWSLGAETQYFGPGTRLLVL.

V gene TRBV15 combines with J gene TRBJ1-1; D ambiguous. Germline assignment: CDR1 LNHNV and CDR2 YYDKDF (reference sequence). The CDR3 loop spans 11 amino acids. The V end lost 4 bases, the J end lost 7 bases, and 7 bases lay between the germline ends. The CDR3 region is CATSNGIEAFF. DNA for the CDR3: TGTGCCACCAGCAACGGCATTGAAGCTTTCTTT. The full variable domain, in which reference TRBV15 and TRBJ1-1 provide the parts outside the CDR3, is DAMVIQNPRYQVTQFGKPVTLSCSQTLNHNVMYWYQQKSSQAPKLLFHYYDKDFNNEADTPDNFQSRRPNTSFCFLDIRSPGLGDTAMYLCATSNGIEAFFGQGTRLTVV.

This rearrangement joins TRBV12-5 to TRBJ1-4; TRBD1 aligns across 7 bases. V lost 6 bases and J lost 8; bases outside the gene matches: 9. The CDR3 runs 14 residues. Germline V CDR1 and CDR2: LGHNT, FRNRAP. The CDR3 sequence: CASGLGQKREKLFF. In DNA form, the CDR3 reads TGTGCTAGTGGGCTGGGACAGAAACGGGAAAAACTGTTTTTT.